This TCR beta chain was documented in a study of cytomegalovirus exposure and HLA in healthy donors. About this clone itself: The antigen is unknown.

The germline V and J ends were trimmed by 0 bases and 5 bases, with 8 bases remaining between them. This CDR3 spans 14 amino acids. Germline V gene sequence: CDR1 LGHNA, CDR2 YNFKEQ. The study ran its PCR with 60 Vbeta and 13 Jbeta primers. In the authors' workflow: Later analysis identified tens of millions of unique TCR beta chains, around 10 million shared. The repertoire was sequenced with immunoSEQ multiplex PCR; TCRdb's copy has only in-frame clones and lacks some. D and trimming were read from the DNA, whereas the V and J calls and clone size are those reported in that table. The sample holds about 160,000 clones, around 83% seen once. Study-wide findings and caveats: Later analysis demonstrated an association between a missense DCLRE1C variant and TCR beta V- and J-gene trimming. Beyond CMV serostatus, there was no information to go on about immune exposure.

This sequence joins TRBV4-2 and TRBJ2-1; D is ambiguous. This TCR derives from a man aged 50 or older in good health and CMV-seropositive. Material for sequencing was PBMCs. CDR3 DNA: TGTGCCAGCAGCCAAGACGCGCCAAACAATGAGCAGTTCTTC. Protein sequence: CASSQDAPNNEQFF.